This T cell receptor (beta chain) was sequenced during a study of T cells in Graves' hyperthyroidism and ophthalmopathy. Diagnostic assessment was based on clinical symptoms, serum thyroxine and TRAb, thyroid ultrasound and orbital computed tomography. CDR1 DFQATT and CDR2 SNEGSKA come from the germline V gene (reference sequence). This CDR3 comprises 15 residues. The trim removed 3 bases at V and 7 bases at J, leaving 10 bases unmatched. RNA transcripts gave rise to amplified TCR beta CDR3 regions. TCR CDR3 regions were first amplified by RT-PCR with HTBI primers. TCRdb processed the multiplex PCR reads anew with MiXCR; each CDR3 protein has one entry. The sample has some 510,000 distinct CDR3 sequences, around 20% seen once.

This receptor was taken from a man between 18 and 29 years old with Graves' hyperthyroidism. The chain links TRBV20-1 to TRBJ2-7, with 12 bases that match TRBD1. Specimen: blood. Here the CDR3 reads CSASPRDRGRHEQYF. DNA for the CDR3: TGCAGTGCTAGCCCCCGGGACAGGGGGCGCCATGAGCAGTACTTC.